This entry lists 21 T cell receptor beta chains sequenced from one sample in a study of blood T cells in healthy people across ages. It was with a sample-barcoded 5' primer and a J-beta primer mix that a second PCR of about 6 to 12 cycles was run. From the 5' RACE reads, TCRdb called clonotypes with MiXCR, one entry per CDR3 protein. This table holds about 510,000 distinct CDR3 sequences, around a quarter found once. This same sample was also part of a study on T cells of mothers and their children.

Sequencing was done on a sample of blood. All receptors derive from a boy aged 2 to 10 in good health.

This clonotype came up once. The gene calls are TRBV10-2 and TRBJ2-7; D gene ambiguous. Germline V CDR1 and CDR2: WSHSY, SAAADI. V was shortened by 7 bases and J by 7 bases, with 17 bases between the two germline ends. CDR3 length equals 13 residues. The CDR3 DNA reads as TGCGCCAGCATTGACGATTGGGTGGGTGAGCAGTACTTC. It is translated as CASIDDWVGEQYF.

This clonotype has only one observation. This chain joins TRBV7-2 and TRBJ2-1, with 7 positions matching TRBD2. Unmatched junction bases numbered 12, after V lost 7 bases and J lost 0 bases. This CDR3 contains 17 residues. The germline V gene encodes CDR1 SGHTA and CDR2 FQGNSA. The CDR3 nucleotides read TGTGCCAGCATGAGCCGTAGCGGGTTTGCCTCCTACAATGAGCAGTTCTTC. Protein: CASMSRSGFASYNEQFF.

This clonotype was recorded once. This chain joins TRBV27 and TRBJ2-1; D call uncertain. The CDR3 is 15 amino acids. Trimming took off 1 base at V and 0 bases at J, with 7 bases between the two ends. Germline-derived CDR1 and CDR2 are MNHEY and SMNVEV (reference sequence). CDR3 amino acids: CASSLYMSSYNEQFF. CDR3 nucleotide sequence: TGTGCCAGCAGTTTATACATGAGCTCCTACAATGAGCAGTTCTTC.

This rearrangement joins TRBV5-1 to TRBJ1-1; D might be TRBD1 (5 bases). The CDR3 length is 13 residues. V was cut by 2 bases and J by 4 bases, with 9 bases left in between. In germline, CDR1 is SGHRS, CDR2 YFSETQ. The CDR3 loop reads CASSLQESTEAFF. The CDR3 coding sequence is TGCGCCAGCAGCTTACAGGAGAGCACTGAAGCTTTCTTT.

V and J are TRBV7-9 and TRBJ2-5; D is perhaps TRBD2 (5 bases). Judging by the DNA end, TRBJ2-1 fits better; the J call may be wrong. The V gene's germline CDR1 is SEHNR and CDR2 FQNEAQ (reference sequence). The CDR3 runs to 15 residues. CDR3 DNA: TGTGCCAGCAGCTTAGGCCTTAGGGAGAAGGGTGAGCAGTTCTTC. Its protein is CASSLGLREKGEQFF.

This clonotype was detected a few times. The J gene is TRBJ2-6, the V gene TRBV9, with TRBD1 as a possible D gene (6 bases). Germline-derived CDR1 and CDR2 are SGDLS and YYNGEE. Trimming took off 4 bases at V and 2 bases at J, with 13 bases between the two ends. The CDR3 covers 16 residues. The CDR3 loop reads CASSSTGSTGANVLTF. As DNA, the CDR3 is TGTGCCAGCAGCTCTACAGGGTCTACTGGGGCCAACGTCCTGACTTTC.

This chain links TRBV7-2 with TRBJ1-2; 10 bases are a match to TRBD1. Germline trimming cut 5 bases from V and 7 bases from J; bases unmatched to any gene: 13. The CDR3 loop spans 16 amino acids. CDR1 is SGHTA, CDR2 FQGNSA, per germline. CDR3 coding DNA: TGTGCCAGCAGCCGAGCCGGGACAGGGGCGTACCGTGGCTACACCTTC. Translating it yields CASSRAGTGAYRGYTF. The full variable domain, with the rest looked up from reference TRBV7-2 and TRBJ1-2, is GAGVSQSPSNKVTEKGKDVELRCDPISGHTALYWYRQSLGQGLEFLIYFQGNSAPDKSGLPSDRFSAERTGGSVSTLTIQRTQQEDSAVYLCASSRAGTGAYRGYTFGSGTRLTVV.

This chain connects TRBV27 to TRBJ2-7, with 10 bases aligning to TRBD1. Germline trimming cut 5 bases from V and 3 bases from J; bases unmatched to any gene: 4. This CDR3 spans 14 amino acids. Germline CDR1 and CDR2: MNHEY and SMNVEV (reference sequence). CDR3 residues: CASSAGQGYYEQYF. The CDR3, as DNA: TGTGCCAGCAGTGCGGGACAGGGGTACTACGAGCAGTACTTC.

CDR3 residues: CASSLGDRGQPQHF. DNA for the CDR3: TGCGCCAGCAGCTTAGGGGACAGGGGCCAGCCCCAGCATTTT. The chain uses TRBV5-1 and TRBJ1-5; 10 positions agree with TRBD1. From germline, CDR1 is SGHRS and CDR2 YFSETQ. Trimming at V came to 2 bases and at J to 7 bases, leaving 3 bases not matched to a gene. This CDR3 is 14 amino acids long.

The chain has TRBV6-6 and TRBJ1-2; no firm D call. The V end was cut by 5 bases, the J end by 7 bases, with 14 bases between. There are 13 residues in the CDR3. From germline, CDR1 is MNHNY and CDR2 SVGAGI (reference sequence). The CDR3 nucleotides are TGTGCCAGCAGTCTGGGGATCTACGGTGGCTACACCTTC. Translation gives CASSLGIYGGYTF.

This clonotype was seen a few times. V usage is TRBV6-5 and J usage is TRBJ1-3, with D uncertain. The CDR3 totals 17 residues. V was cut by 0 bases and J by 7 bases, with 19 bases left in between. Germline loops: CDR1 MNHEY, CDR2 SVGAGI. The CDR3 nucleotides read TGTGCCAGCAGTTACTCAACGGGCCCTTCACCGCTTAACACCATATATTTT. This encodes CASSYSTGPSPLNTIYF.

The CDR3 protein is CASSVGPANTEAFF. The CDR3 coding sequence is TGTGCCAGCAGCGTAGGCCCAGCGAACACTGAAGCTTTCTTT. The genes are TRBV9 and TRBJ1-1; D is unclear. The CDR3 contains 14 residues. Germline V gene sequence: CDR1 SGDLS, CDR2 YYNGEE. Between the trimmed V and J ends, which lost 0 bases and 1 base, there was a span of 7 bases.

This clonotype has only a few counts. The chain joins TRBV6-6 to TRBJ1-1; no clear D. This CDR3 spans 11 amino acids. From germline, CDR1 is MNHNY and CDR2 SVGAGI (reference sequence). V dropped 8 bases and J dropped 4 bases, with 8 bases sitting between them. DNA for the CDR3: TGTGCCAGCTCAACGGGCACTGAAGCTTTCTTT. This encodes CASSTGTEAFF.

This rearrangement joins TRBV29-1 to TRBJ2-3, with D unresolved. Trimming shortened V by 5 bases and J by 0 bases, and 9 bases separated the two germline ends. This CDR3 is 13 amino acids long. CDR1 is SQVTM, CDR2 ANQGSEA, per germline. CDR3 residues: CSVSHESTDTQYF. The CDR3 region has the DNA TGCAGCGTTTCTCACGAGAGCACAGATACGCAGTATTTT.

This chain joins TRBV6-6 and TRBJ1-6; D remains ambiguous. V gave up 6 bases and J gave up 9 bases, with 12 bases separating them. Germline loops: CDR1 MNHNY, CDR2 SVGAGI (reference sequence). CDR3 size: 13 residues. The DNA for the CDR3 is TGTGCCAGCAGCCAGGTGGGAGGTTCACCCCTCCACTTT. Its translation is CASSQVGGSPLHF.

This clonotype showed up just a few times. CDR3 region: CASGASGTKTQYF. CDR3 DNA sequence: TGTGCCAGTGGGGCTAGCGGGACGAAGACCCAGTACTTC. The rearrangement links TRBV19 to TRBJ2-5; 9 bases map to TRBD2. CDR3 length: 13 amino acids. Germline CDR1 reads LNHDA; CDR2 reads SQIVND (reference sequence). V was clipped by 8 bases and J by 6 bases; unmatched bases: 7. Drawing the rest from reference TRBV19 and TRBJ2-5, the complete variable domain is DGGITQSPKYLFRKEGQNVTLSCEQNLNHDAMYWYRQDPGQGLRLIYYSQIVNDFQKGDIAEGYSVSREKKESFPLTVTSAQKNPTAFYLCASGASGTKTQYFGPGTRLLVL.

The chain employs TRBV7-8 and TRBJ2-7; D is perhaps TRBD1 (6 bases). CDR1 SGHVS and CDR2 FQNEAQ come from the germline V gene. There are 14 residues in the CDR3. The ends were cut back, 6 bases at V and 1 base at J, with 13 bases in the middle. The CDR3 protein is CASSEQGSSYEQYF. CDR3 sequence (DNA): TGTGCCAGCAGTGAACAGGGATCTTCCTACGAGCAGTACTTC.

DNA for the CDR3: TGTGCCAGCAGCCCGGGACTAGAAGGGACCCAGTACTTC. Protein sequence: CASSPGLEGTQYF. The J gene is TRBJ2-5, the V gene TRBV6-5, with 8 bases fitting TRBD2. The ends lost 6 bases at V and 7 bases at J; junction bases unmatched: 7. Germline V CDR1 and CDR2: MNHEY, SVGAGI. The CDR3 has 13 residues.

The chain links TRBV29-1 to TRBJ2-5, with 9 positions matching TRBD1. The V segment lost 7 bases and the J segment 4 bases; nucleotides outside the gene matches: 10. Germline values: CDR1 SQVTM, CDR2 ANQGSEA. The CDR3 spans 14 residues. Written as DNA, the CDR3 is TGCAGCGCCCAGGGACAGGGTTTAGGAGAGACCCAGTACTTC. Its translation: CSAQGQGLGETQYF.

The CDR3 DNA sequence: TGTGCCAGCAGCGGCTGGGGAGTCACTGAAGCTTTCTTT. The encoded protein is CASSGWGVTEAFF. The chain has TRBV7-2 and TRBJ1-1; D not certain. V dropped 5 bases and J dropped 4 bases, with 11 bases sitting between them. The CDR3 runs to 13 residues. The germline V gene has CDR1 SGHTA and CDR2 FQGNSA.

The V gene is TRBV7-9, the J gene TRBJ1-1; TRBD1 is a possible D gene (6 bases). This CDR3 region has 17 residues. Germline assignment: CDR1 SEHNR and CDR2 FQNEAQ (reference sequence). Trimming removed 4 bases from V and 5 bases from J, with 23 bases in between. CDR3: CASSSLPSRGGLTEAFF. CDR3 DNA: TGTGCCAGCAGCTCGCTGCCCTCCAGGGGCGGCTTGACTGAAGCTTTCTTT.